One and the same sample provided the 2 T cell receptor beta chains below, sequenced in a study of blood T cell repertoires in COVID-19 (TCRdb year 2020). Library preparation used the immunoSEQ multiplex PCR assay. TCRdb took this table from immuneACCESS and kept in-frame rearrangements with V and J called. Such tables lack part of the clones; where checked against another copy, unresolved V genes explain under half of the gap, and the rest is unexplained. The sample profile shows about 30,000 clones; about 90% of them were found once. Jointly, the top ten make up 9.9% of the sample. The sequenced sample consisted of peripheral blood. Every receptor here comes from a human donor with active COVID-19. The donor label of this sample is uncertain.

The chain carries TRBV5-1 and TRBJ1-1; possible D gene TRBD1, 6 bases. CDR1 and CDR2 from the germline V gene are SGHRS and YFSETQ. This CDR3 has 12 residues. V lost 2 bases and J lost 11, with 13 bases in between. The CDR3 region is CASSLNRVEAFF. The CDR3 coding sequence is TGCGCCAGCAGCTTAAACAGGGTGGAGGCTTTCTTT.

This chain connects TRBV28 to TRBJ2-7; maybe TRBD1 (5 bases). V was clipped by 6 bases and J by 3 bases, with 9 bases between them. The germline CDR1 and CDR2 sequences are MDHEN and SYDVKM. The CDR3 runs to 12 residues. The CDR3 reads CASRPDSYEQYF. In DNA form, the CDR3 reads TGTGCCAGCAGGCCAGACAGCTACGAGCAGTACTTC.